This T cell receptor (beta chain) was observed in a study of neurological immune-mediated disorders. Study-wide points: Healthy controls had more TCR clonal expansion than multiple sclerosis, which showed the least, whereas HTLV-1-associated myelopathy showed the most.

There are many counts of this clonotype. Its antigen remains unknown. Each CDR3 protein gets one entry after TCRdb re-called the 5' RACE reads with MiXCR. The data show 30,000 to 40,000 distinct CDR3 sequences, 8.5% to 14% seen once. The time point here: technical triplicate 1. The ends lost 3 bases at V and 5 bases at J; junction bases unmatched: 7. The CDR3 covers 14 residues. Germline loops: CDR1 SGHRS, CDR2 YFSETQ. The origin of this receptor is a man aged 55 to 70 with HTLV-1-associated myelopathy (HAM/TSP). V and J are TRBV5-1 and TRBJ2-5, with TRBD1 matching 7 bases. The sequenced sample consisted of PBMCs. CDR3 DNA sequence: TGCGCCAGCAGCTGGACGACAGGGTTGGAGACCCAGTACTTC. This gives the protein CASSWTTGLETQYF.